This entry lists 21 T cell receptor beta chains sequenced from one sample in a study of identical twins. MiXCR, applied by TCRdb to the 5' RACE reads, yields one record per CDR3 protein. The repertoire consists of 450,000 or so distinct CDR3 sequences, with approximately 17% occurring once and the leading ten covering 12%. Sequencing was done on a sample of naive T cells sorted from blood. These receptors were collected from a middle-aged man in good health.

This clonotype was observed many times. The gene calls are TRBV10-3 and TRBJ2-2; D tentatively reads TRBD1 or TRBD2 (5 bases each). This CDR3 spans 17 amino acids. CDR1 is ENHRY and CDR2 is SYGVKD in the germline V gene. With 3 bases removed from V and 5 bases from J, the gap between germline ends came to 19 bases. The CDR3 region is CAISDPGTSAVTGELFF. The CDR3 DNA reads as TGTGCCATCAGTGACCCTGGGACGTCAGCGGTTACCGGGGAGCTGTTTTTT.

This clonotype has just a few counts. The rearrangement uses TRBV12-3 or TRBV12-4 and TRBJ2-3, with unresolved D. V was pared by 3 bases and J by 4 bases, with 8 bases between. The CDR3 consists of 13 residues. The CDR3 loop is CASSFLGSDTQYF. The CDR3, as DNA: TGTGCCAGCAGTTTTTTGGGGTCAGATACGCAGTATTTT.

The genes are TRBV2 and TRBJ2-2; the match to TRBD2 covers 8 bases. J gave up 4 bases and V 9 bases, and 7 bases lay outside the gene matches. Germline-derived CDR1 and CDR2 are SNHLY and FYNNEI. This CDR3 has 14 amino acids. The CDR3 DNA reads TGTGCCAGTGGTGGGACTAGAGGCACCGGGGAGCTGTTTTTT. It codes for CASGGTRGTGELFF.

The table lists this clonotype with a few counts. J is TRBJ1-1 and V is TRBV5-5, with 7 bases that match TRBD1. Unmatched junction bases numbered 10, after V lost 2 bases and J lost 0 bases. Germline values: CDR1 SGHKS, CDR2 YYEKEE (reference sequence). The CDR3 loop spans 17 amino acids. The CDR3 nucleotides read TGTGCCAGCAGCTTTTCAGGGGGTACGGGCGTGAACACTGAAGCTTTCTTT. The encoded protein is CASSFSGGTGVNTEAFF.

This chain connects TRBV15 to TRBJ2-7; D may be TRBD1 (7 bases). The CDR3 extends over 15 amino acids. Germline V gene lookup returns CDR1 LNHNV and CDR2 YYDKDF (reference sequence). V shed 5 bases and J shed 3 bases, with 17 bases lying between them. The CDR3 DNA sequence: TGTGCCACCAGCTTCAACCCAGGGGGACTCTACGAGCAGTACTTC. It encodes CATSFNPGGLYEQYF.

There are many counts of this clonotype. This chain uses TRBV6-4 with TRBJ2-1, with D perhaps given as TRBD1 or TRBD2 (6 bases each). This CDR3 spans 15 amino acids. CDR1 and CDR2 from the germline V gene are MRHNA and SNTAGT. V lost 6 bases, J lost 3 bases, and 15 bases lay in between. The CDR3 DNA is TGTGCCAGCAGCCTTGGCCGGGGGCTCTACAATGAGCAGTTCTTC. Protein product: CASSLGRGLYNEQFF.

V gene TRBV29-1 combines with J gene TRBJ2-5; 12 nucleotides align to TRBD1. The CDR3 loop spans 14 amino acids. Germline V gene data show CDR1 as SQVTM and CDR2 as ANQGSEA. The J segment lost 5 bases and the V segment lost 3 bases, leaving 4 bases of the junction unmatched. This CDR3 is CSVDRDRGQETQYF. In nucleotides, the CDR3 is TGCAGCGTTGACCGGGACAGGGGGCAGGAGACCCAGTACTTC.

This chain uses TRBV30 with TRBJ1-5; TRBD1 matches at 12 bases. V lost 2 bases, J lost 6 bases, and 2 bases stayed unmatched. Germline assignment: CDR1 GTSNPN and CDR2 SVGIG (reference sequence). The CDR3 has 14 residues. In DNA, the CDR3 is TGTGCCTGGAGTAGGGACAGGGGGCGTCAGCCCCAGCATTTT. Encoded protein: CAWSRDRGRQPQHF.

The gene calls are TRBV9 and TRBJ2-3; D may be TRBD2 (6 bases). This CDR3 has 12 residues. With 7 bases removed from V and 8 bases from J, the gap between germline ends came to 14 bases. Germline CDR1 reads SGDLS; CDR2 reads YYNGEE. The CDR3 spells CASGGQTGTQYF. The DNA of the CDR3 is TGTGCCAGCGGAGGGCAAACGGGTACGCAGTATTTT.

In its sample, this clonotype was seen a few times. CDR3: CASSTMTRGLGRYNEQFF. Here the CDR3 DNA reads TGTGCCAGCTCGACCATGACCCGTGGGCTCGGCCGATACAATGAGCAGTTCTTC. The chain is built from TRBV11-2 and TRBJ2-1; unclear D gene. Deletions cut 8 bases from V and 4 bases from J, with 27 bases between. The V gene's germline CDR1 is SGHAT and CDR2 FQNNGV. CDR3 size: 18 residues.

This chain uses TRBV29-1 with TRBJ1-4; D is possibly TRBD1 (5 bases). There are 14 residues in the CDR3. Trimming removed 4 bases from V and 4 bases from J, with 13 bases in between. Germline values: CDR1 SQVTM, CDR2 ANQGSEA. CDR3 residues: CSVVNTGINEKLFF. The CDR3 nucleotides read TGCAGCGTTGTTAATACAGGCATTAATGAAAAACTGTTTTTT.

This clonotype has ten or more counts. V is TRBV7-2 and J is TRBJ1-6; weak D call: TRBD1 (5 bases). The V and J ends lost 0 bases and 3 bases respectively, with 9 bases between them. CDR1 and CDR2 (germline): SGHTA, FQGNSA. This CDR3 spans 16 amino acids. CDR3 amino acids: CASSLAGAIYNSPLHF. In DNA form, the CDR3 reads TGTGCCAGCAGCTTAGCAGGGGCCATCTATAATTCACCCCTCCACTTT.

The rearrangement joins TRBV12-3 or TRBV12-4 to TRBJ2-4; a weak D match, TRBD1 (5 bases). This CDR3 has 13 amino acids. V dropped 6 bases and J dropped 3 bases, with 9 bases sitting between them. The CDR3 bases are TGTGCCAGCAGCAGGGTTGGCAAAAACATTCAGTACTTC. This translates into CASSRVGKNIQYF.

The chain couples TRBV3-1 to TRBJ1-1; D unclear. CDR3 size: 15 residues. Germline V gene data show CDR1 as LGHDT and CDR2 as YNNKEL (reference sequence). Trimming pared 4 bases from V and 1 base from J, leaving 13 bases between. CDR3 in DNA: TGTGCCAGCAGCCCCGGAGGCAGAGCGAACACTGAAGCTTTCTTT. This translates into CASSPGGRANTEAFF.

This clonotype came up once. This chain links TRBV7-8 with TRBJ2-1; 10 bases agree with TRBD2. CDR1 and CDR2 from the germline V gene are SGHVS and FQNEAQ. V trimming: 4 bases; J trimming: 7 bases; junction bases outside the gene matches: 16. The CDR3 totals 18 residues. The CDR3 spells CASSSVFDGTSVRNEQFF. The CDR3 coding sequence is TGTGCCAGCAGCTCCGTCTTCGACGGGACTAGCGTTCGGAATGAGCAGTTCTTC.

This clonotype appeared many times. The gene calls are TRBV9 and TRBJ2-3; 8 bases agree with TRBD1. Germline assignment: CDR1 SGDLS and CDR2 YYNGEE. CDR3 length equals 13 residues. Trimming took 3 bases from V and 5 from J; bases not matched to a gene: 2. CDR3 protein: CASSAGTGDTQYF. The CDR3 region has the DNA TGTGCCAGCAGCGCGGGGACAGGAGATACGCAGTATTTT.

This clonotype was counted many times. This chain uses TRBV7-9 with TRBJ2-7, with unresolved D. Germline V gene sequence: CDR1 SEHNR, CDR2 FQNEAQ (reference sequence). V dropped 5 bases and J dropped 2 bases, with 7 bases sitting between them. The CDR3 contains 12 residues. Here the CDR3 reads CASSPEPYEQYF. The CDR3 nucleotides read TGTGCCAGCAGCCCGGAACCCTACGAGCAGTACTTC.

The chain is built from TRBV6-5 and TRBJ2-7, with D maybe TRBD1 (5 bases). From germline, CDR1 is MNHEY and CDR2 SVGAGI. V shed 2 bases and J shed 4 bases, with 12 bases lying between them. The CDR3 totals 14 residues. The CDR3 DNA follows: TGTGCCAGCAGTTACGGCAGGGTGGCATACGAGCAGTACTTC. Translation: CASSYGRVAYEQYF.

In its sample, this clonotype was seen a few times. The CDR3 DNA reads as TGCGCCAGCAGCTTGGGGACGGGAAGCTCCTACAATGAGCAGTTCTTC. Its translation: CASSLGTGSSYNEQFF. The chain couples TRBV5-1 to TRBJ2-1; possible D gene TRBD2, 5 bases. Trimming pared 0 bases from V and 0 bases from J, leaving 10 bases between. Germline V CDR1 and CDR2: SGHRS, YFSETQ. The CDR3 spans 16 residues.

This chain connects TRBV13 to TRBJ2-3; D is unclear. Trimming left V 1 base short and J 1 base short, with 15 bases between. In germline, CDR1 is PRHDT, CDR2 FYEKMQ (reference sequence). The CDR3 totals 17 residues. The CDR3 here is CASSLAQVHAGTDTQYF. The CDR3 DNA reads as TGTGCCAGCAGCTTAGCGCAGGTTCATGCTGGCACAGATACGCAGTATTTT.

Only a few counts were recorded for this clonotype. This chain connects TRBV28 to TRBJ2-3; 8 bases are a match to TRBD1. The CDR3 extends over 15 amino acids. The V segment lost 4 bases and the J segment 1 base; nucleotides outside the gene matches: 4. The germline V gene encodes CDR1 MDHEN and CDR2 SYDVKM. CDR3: CASSSPGQGTDTQYF. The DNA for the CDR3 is TGTGCCAGCAGTTCCCCGGGACAGGGCACAGATACGCAGTATTTT.